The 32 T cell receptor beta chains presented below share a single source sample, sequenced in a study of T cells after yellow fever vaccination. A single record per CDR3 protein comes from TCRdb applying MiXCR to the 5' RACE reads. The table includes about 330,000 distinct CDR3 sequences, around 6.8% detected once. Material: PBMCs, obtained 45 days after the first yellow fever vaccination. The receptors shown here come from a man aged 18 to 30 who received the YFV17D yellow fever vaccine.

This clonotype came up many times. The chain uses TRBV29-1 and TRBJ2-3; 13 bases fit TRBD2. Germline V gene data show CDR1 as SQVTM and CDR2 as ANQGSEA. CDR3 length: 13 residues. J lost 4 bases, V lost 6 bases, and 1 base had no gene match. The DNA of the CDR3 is TGCAGCGTCGGACTAGCGGGGGCAGATACGCAGTATTTT. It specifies CSVGLAGADTQYF.

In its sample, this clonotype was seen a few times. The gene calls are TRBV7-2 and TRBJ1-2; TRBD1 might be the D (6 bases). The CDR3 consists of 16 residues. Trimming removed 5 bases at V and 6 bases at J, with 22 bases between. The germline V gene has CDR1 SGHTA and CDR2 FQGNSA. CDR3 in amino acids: CASSPTEWGGANGYTF. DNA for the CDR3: TGTGCCAGCAGCCCCACCGAGTGGGGGGGCGCGAATGGCTACACCTTC.

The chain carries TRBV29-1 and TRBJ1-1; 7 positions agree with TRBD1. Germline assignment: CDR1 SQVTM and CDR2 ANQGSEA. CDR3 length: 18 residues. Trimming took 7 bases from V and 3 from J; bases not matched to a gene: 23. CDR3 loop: CSAQRLGTVTTVDTEAFF. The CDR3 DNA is TGCAGCGCCCAAAGACTAGGGACAGTTACTACGGTTGACACTGAAGCTTTCTTT.

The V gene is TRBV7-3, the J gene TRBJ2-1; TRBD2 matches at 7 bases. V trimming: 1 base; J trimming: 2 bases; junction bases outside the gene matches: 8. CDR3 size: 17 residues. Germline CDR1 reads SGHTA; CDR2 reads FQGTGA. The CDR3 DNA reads TGTGCCAGCAGCTTAAATCCAACTGCGGGGGCCTACAATGAGCAGTTCTTC. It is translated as CASSLNPTAGAYNEQFF.

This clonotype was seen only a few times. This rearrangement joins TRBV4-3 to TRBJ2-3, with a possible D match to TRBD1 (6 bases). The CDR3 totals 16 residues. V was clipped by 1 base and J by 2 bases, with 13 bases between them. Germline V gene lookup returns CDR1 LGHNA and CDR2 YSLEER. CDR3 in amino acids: CASSQASTGYTDTQYF. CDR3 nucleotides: TGCGCCAGCAGCCAAGCCTCGACAGGATACACAGATACGCAGTATTTT.

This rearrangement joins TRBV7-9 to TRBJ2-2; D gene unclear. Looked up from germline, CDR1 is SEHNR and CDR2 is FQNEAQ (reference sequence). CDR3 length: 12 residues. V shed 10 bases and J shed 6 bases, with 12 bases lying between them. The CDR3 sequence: CATTPAPGELFF. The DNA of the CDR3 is TGTGCCACCACCCCCGCGCCCGGGGAGCTGTTTTTT.

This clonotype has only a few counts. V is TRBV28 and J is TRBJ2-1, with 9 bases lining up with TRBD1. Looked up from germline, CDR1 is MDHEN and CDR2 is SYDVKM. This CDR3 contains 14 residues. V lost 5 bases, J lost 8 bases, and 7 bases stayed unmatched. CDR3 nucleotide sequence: TGTGCCAGCAGTCTTCCGGACAGGGGCGATGAGCAGTTCTTC. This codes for CASSLPDRGDEQFF.

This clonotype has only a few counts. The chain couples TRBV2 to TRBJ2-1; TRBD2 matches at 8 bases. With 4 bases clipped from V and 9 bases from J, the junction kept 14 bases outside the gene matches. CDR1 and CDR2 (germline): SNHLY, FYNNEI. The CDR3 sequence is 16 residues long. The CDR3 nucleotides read TGTGCCAGCAGTGGGGAGGGGAGCGGGGGAATCAGTGAGCAGTTCTTC. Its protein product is CASSGEGSGGISEQFF.

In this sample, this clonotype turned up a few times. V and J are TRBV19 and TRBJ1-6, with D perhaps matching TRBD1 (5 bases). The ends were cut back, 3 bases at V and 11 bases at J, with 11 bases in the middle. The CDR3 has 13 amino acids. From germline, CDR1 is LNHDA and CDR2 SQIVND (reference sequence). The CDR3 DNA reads TGTGCCAGTAGTATTCGGGGGGTACCACCCCTCCACTTT. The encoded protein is CASSIRGVPPLHF.

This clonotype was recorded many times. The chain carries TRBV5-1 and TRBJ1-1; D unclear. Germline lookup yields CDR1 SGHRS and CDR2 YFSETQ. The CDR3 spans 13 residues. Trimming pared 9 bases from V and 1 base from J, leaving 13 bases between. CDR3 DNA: TGCGCCACTAGACCGCAACCGAACACTGAAGCTTTCTTT. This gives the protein CATRPQPNTEAFF.

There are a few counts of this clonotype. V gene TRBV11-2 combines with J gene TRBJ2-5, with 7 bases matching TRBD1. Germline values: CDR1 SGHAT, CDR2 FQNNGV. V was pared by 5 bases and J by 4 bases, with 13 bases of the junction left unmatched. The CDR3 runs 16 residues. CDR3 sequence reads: CASSATIGTVLETQYF. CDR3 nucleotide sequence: TGTGCCAGCAGCGCTACAATCGGGACAGTCTTAGAGACCCAGTACTTC. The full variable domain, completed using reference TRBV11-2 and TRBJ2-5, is EAGVAQSPRYKIIEKRQSVAFWCNPISGHATLYWYQQILGQGPKLLIQFQNNGVVDDSQLPKDRFSAERLKGVDSTLKIQPAKLEDSAVYLCASSATIGTVLETQYFGPGTRLLVL.

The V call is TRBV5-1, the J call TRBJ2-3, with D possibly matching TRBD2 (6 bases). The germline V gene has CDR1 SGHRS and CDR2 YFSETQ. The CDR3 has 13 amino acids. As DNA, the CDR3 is TGCGCGAGCGGGCAGGGCACTCCAGATACGCAGTATTTT. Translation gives CASGQGTPDTQYF.

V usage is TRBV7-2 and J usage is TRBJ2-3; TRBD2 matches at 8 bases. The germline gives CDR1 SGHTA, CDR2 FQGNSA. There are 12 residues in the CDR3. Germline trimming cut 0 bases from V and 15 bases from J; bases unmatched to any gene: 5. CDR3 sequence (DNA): TGTGCCAGCAGCTTAGCTAGCGGGGACATCTATTTT. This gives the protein CASSLASGDIYF.

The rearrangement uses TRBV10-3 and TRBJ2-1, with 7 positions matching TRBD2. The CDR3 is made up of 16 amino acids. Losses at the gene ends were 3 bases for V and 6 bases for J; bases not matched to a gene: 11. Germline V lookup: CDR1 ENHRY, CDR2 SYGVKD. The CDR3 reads CAISETARLAGNEQFF. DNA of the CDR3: TGTGCCATCAGTGAAACGGCACGACTAGCTGGCAATGAGCAGTTCTTC.

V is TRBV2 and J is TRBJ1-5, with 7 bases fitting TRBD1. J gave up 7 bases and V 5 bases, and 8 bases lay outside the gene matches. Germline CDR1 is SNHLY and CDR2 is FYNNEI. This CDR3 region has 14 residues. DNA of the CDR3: TGTGCCAGCAGTCGACAGGGAACTCAGCAGCCCCAGCATTTT. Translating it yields CASSRQGTQQPQHF.

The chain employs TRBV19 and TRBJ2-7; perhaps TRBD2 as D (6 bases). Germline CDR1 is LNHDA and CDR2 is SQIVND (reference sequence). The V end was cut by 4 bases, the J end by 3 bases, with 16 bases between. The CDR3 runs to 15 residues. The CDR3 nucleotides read TGTGCCAGTAGTACCGTCCCTTCCGGGGGCTACGAGCAGTACTTC. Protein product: CASSTVPSGGYEQYF.

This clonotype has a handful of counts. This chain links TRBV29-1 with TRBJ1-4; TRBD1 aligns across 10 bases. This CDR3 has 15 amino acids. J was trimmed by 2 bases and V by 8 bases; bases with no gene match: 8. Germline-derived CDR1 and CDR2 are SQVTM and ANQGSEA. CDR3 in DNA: TGCAGCATAAGGACAGGGGGGAGTACTAATGAAAAACTGTTTTTT. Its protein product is CSIRTGGSTNEKLFF.

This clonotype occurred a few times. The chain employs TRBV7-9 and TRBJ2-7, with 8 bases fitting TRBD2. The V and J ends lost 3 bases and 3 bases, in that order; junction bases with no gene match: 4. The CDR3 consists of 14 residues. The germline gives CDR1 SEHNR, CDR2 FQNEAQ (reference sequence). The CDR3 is CASSFPLAVYEQYF. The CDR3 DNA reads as TGTGCCAGCAGCTTTCCACTAGCGGTCTACGAGCAGTACTTC.

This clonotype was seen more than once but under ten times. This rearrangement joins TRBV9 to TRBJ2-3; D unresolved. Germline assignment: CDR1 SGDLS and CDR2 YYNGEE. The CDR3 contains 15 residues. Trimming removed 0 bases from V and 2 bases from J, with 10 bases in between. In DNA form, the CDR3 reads TGTGCCAGCAGCGTAGGGGCGTTCCTCACAGATACGCAGTATTTT. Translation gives CASSVGAFLTDTQYF.

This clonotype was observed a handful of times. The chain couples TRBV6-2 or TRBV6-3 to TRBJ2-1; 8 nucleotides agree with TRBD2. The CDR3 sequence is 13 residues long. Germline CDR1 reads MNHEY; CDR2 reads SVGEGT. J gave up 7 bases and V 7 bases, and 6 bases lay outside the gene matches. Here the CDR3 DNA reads TGTGCCAGCATCCCTAGCGGGTGGAATGAGCAGTTCTTC. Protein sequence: CASIPSGWNEQFF.

The CDR3 region has the DNA TGTGCCAGCAGTCCTACAGGGATCGGAAAACTGTTTTTT. Encoded protein: CASSPTGIGKLFF. This sequence joins TRBV6-1 and TRBJ1-4; TRBD1 is a possible D gene (6 bases). Germline CDR1 and CDR2: MNHNS and SASEGT. Trimming removed 5 bases at V and 10 bases at J, with 14 bases between. The CDR3 totals 13 residues.

As DNA, the CDR3 is TGTGCCAGCAGCCAAGATGTAGGGCAGCCTAACTATGGCTACACCTTC. Its protein is CASSQDVGQPNYGYTF. The chain joins TRBV4-2 to TRBJ1-2; D not certain. Germline CDR1 LGHNA, CDR2 YNFKEQ. The V end was cut by 0 bases, the J end by 0 bases, with 11 bases between. CDR3 length: 16 residues.

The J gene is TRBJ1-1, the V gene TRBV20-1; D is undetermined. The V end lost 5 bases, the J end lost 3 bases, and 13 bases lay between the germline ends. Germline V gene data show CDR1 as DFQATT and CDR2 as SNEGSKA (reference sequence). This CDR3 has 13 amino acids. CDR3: CSAAPGGDTEAFF. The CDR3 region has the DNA TGCAGTGCTGCCCCAGGAGGCGACACTGAAGCTTTCTTT.

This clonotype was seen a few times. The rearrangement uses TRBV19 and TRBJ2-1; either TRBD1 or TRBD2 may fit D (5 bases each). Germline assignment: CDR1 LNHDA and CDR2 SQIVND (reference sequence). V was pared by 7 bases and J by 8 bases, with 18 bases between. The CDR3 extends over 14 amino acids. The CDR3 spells CASTTGRGVDEQFF. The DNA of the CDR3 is TGTGCCAGTACCACCGGTCGAGGGGTTGATGAGCAGTTCTTC.

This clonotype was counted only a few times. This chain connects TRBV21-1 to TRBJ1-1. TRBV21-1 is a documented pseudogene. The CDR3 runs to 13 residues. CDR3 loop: CASSKAARTEAFF. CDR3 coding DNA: TGTGCCAGCAGCAAAGCAGCTCGCACTGAAGCTTTCTTT.

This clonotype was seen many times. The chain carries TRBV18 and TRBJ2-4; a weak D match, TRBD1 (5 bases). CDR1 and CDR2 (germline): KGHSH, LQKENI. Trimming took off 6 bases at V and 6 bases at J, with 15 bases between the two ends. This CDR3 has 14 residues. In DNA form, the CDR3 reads TGTGCCAGCTCCCCCCCGGCTACAGGAAACATTCAGTACTTC. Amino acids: CASSPPATGNIQYF. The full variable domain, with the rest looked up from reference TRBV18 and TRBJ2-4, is NAGVMQNPRHLVRRRGQEARLRCSPMKGHSHVYWYRQLPEEGLKFMVYLQKENIIDESGMPKERFSAEFPKEGPSILRIQQVVRGDSAAYFCASSPPATGNIQYFGAGTRLSVL.

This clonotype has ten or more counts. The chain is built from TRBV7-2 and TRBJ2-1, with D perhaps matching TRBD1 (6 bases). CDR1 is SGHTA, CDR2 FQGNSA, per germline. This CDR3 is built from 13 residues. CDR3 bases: TGTGCTACAGGGCAGGCCTACTACAATGAGCAGTTCTTC. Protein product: CATGQAYYNEQFF.

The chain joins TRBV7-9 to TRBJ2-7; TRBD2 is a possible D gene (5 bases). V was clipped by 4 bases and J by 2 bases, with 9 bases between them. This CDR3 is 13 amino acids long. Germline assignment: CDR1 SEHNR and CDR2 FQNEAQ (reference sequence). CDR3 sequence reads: CASSSHGAYEQYV. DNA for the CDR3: TGTGCCAGCAGCTCCCACGGGGCCTACGAGCAGTACGTC.

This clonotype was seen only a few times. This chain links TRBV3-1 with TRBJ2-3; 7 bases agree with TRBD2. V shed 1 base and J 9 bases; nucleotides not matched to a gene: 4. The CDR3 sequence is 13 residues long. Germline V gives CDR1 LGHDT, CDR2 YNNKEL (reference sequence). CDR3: CASSQGGGPTQYF. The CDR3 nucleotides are TGTGCCAGCAGCCAAGGGGGGGGTCCGACGCAGTATTTT.

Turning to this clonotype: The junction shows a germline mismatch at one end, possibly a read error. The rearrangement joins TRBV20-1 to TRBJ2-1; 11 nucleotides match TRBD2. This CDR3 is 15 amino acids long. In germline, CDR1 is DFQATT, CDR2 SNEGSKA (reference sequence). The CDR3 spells CGARPLAGAYNEQFF. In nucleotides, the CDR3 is TGCGGTGCTAGACCACTAGCGGGGGCCTACAATGAGCAGTTCTTC.

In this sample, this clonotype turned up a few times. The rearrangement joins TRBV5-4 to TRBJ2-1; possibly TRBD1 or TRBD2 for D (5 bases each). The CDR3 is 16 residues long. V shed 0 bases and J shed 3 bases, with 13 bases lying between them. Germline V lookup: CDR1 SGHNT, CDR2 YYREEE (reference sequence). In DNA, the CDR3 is TGTGCCAGCAGCTTGGCCTGGGGCCGGGACTACAATGAGCAGTTCTTC. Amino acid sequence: CASSLAWGRDYNEQFF.

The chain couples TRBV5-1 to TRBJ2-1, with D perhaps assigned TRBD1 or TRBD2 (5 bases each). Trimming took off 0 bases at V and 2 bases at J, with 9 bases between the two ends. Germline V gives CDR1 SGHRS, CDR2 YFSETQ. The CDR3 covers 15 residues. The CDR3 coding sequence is TGCGCCAGCAGCTTGGATGGGGGAACCTACAATGAGCAGTTCTTC. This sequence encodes CASSLDGGTYNEQFF.